This entry lists 9 T cell receptor beta chains sequenced from one sample in a study of T cell responses to AZD1222 COVID-19 vaccine. Sequencing used immunoSEQ multiplex PCR; TCRdb keeps in-frame clones, though not all of them. The sample lists 77,000 or so clones; about 90% were seen once. Here the sequenced sample was peripheral blood, taken on day 0 of MenACWY control vaccination. These receptor sequences come from an adult in good health.

V usage is TRBV5-1 and J usage is TRBJ2-5, with D perhaps TRBD2 (7 bases). Trimming shortened V by 5 bases and J by 4 bases, and 15 bases separated the two germline ends. There are 14 residues in the CDR3. Germline V gene data show CDR1 as SGHRS and CDR2 as YFSETQ. CDR3 protein: CASRLAWGPETQYF. CDR3 in DNA: TGCGCCAGCAGACTAGCGTGGGGGCCAGAGACCCAGTACTTC.

The chain carries TRBV9 and TRBJ2-7; TRBD1 or TRBD2 may be the D gene (5 bases each). V lost 6 bases, J lost 5 bases, and 21 bases lay in between. This CDR3 has 15 amino acids. Per the germline V gene, CDR1 is SGDLS and CDR2 is YYNGEE. CDR3 sequence (DNA): TGTGCCAGCACCAGGCCCCCGGGGACCTCGGACGAGCAGTACTTC. Amino acids: CASTRPPGTSDEQYF.

V usage is TRBV3-1 (or the pseudogene TRBV3-2) and J usage is TRBJ1-6; D unclear. The CDR3 is 14 residues long. V was pared by 1 base and J by 7 bases, with 8 bases between. CDR1 is LGHDT, CDR2 YNNKEL, per germline (reference sequence). The CDR3 here is CASSQAGSNSPLHF. The CDR3 nucleotides read TGTGCCAGCAGCCAAGCAGGCTCAAATTCACCCCTCCACTTT.

V usage is TRBV18 and J usage is TRBJ1-3; possibly TRBD1 for D (6 bases). V gave up 2 bases and J gave up 3 bases, with 8 bases separating them. This CDR3 spans 14 amino acids. Germline lookup yields CDR1 KGHSH and CDR2 LQKENI. The CDR3 loop reads CASSPGGLGNTIYF. The CDR3 DNA follows: TGTGCCAGCTCACCAGGGGGGCTTGGAAACACCATATATTTT. Looking up the rest from reference TRBV18 and TRBJ1-3 gives the full variable domain: NAGVMQNPRHLVRRRGQEARLRCSPMKGHSHVYWYRQLPEEGLKFMVYLQKENIIDESGMPKERFSAEFPKEGPSILRIQQVVRGDSAAYFCASSPGGLGNTIYFGEGSWLTVV.

The chain combines TRBV7-3 with TRBJ2-1; 7 positions agree with TRBD2. Per germline, CDR1 SGHTA and CDR2 FQGTGA. This CDR3 comprises 13 residues. With 8 bases clipped from V and 10 bases from J, the junction kept 11 bases outside the gene matches. The CDR3 is CASGRGSVGEQFF. CDR3 nucleotides: TGTGCCAGCGGTCGCGGGAGTGTCGGGGAGCAGTTCTTC.

The gene calls are TRBV2 and TRBJ1-2; D unresolved. V was pared by 6 bases and J by 2 bases, with 13 bases between. The CDR3 has 14 amino acids. The germline gives CDR1 SNHLY, CDR2 FYNNEI. The DNA of the CDR3 is TGTGCCAGCAGAACCACTGGCCCAAACTATGGCTACACCTTC. It yields the protein CASRTTGPNYGYTF.

Only a few counts were recorded for this clone. The chain links TRBV9 to TRBJ2-1, with TRBD2 matching over 16 bases. Trimming cost V 7 bases and J 2 bases; bases outside gene matches: 6. There are 17 residues in the CDR3. Germline V lookup: CDR1 SGDLS, CDR2 YYNGEE. The CDR3 nucleotides are TGTGCCAGCGAAGGAGGGACTAGCGGGGGGGCCTACAATGAGCAGTTCTTC. Translated: CASEGGTSGGAYNEQFF. Combining the CDR3 with reference TRBV9 and TRBJ2-1 gives the whole variable domain DSGVTQTPKHLITATGQRVTLRCSPRSGDLSVYWYQQSLDQGLQFLIQYYNGEERAKGNILERFSAQQFPDLHSELNLSSLELGDSALYFCASEGGTSGGAYNEQFFGPGTRLTVL.

The chain joins TRBV19 to TRBJ1-4; D uncertain. V dropped 5 bases and J dropped 3 bases, with 16 bases sitting between them. Germline-derived CDR1 and CDR2 are LNHDA and SQIVND (reference sequence). This CDR3 has 16 amino acids. In DNA form, the CDR3 reads TGTGCCAGTAGTCCCAGCGCGGGTTCGGCTAATGAAAAACTGTTTTTT. Translating gives CASSPSAGSANEKLFF.

The chain is built from TRBV7-8 and TRBJ2-7; possible D gene TRBD2, 6 bases. Germline-derived CDR1 and CDR2 are SGHVS and FQNEAQ. The CDR3 consists of 13 residues. Trimming took off 5 bases at V and 1 base at J, with 9 bases between the two ends. This CDR3 is CASSHGGSYEQYF. The CDR3 region has the DNA TGTGCCAGCAGCCACGGGGGTTCCTACGAGCAGTACTTC.